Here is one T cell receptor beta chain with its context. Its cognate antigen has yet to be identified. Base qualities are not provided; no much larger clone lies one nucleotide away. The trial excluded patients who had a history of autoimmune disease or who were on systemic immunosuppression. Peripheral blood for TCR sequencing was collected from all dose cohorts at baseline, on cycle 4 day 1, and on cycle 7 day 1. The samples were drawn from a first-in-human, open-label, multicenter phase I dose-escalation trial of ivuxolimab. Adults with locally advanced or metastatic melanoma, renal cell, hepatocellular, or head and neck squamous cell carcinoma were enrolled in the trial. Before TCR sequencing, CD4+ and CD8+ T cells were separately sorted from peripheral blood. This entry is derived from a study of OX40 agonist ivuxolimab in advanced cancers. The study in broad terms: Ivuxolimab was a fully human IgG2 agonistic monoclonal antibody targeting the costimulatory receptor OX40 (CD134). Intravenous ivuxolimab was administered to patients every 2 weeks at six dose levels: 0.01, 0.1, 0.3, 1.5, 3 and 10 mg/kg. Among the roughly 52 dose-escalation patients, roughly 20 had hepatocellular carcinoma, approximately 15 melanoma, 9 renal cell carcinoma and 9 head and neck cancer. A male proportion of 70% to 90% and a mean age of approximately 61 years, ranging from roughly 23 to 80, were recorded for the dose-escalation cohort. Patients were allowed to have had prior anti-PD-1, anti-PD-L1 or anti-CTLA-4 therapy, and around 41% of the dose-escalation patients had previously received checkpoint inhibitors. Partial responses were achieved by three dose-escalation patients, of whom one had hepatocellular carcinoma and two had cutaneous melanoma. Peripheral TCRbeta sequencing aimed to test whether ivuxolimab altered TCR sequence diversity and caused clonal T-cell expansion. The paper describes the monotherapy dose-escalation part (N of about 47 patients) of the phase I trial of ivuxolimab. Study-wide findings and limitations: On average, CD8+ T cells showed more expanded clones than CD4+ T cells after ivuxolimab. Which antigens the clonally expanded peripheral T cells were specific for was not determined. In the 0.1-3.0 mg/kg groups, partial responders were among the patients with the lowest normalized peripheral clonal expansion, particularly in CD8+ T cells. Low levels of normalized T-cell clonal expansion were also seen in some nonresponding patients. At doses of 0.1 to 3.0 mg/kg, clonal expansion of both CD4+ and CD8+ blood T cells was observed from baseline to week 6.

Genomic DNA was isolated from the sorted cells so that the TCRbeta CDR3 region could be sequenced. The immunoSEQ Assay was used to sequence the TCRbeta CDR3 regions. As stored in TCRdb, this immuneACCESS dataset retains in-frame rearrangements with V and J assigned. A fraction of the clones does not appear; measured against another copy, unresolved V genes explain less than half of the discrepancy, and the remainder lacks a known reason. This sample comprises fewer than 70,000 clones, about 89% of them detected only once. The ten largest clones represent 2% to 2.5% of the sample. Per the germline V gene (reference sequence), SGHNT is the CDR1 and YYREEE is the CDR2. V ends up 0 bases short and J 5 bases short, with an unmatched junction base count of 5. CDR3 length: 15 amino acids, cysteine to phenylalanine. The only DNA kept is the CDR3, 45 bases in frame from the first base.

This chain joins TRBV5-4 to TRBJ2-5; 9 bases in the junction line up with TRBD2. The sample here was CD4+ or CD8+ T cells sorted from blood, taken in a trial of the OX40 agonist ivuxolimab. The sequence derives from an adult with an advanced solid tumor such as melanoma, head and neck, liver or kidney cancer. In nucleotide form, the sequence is TGTGCCAGCAGCTTGGGAGTAGCGGGGGAGGAGACCCAGTACTTC. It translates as CASSLGVAGEETQYF.